These T cell receptor beta chains were read from a single sample in a study of T cell responses to AZD1222 COVID-19 vaccine. TCRdb keeps only in-frame clones here, not all; method: immunoSEQ multiplex PCR. The table includes 90,000 to 150,000 clones, approximately 85% detected once. Sequencing was performed on peripheral blood, taken on day 0 of AZD1222 vaccination. The receptor source for this set is an adult in good health. Each CDR3 is given without its conserved first and last residue.

cdr3_aa,v_call,j_call
ASSEPGGRATEAF,TRBV5-1,TRBJ1-1
ASSWPGQHNYGYT,TRBV11-1,TRBJ1-2
ASSLLGAEAF,TRBV7-2,TRBJ1-1
ASSGAGGRNEQY,TRBV9,TRBJ2-7
ASSKPTPGQGALSDMNQPQH,TRBV21-1,TRBJ1-5
ASSPIGTQGGNYNSPLH,TRBV18,TRBJ1-6
AWRQQGNQPQH,TRBV30,TRBJ1-5
AIRDRGANTEAF,TRBV3-1/TRBV3-2,TRBJ1-1
SATTTYEQY,TRBV20-1,TRBJ2-7
ASSLNPVYNEQF,TRBV9,TRBJ2-1
ATSEDGYLGTSGRAHTGELF,TRBV24-1,TRBJ2-2
ASSLDGSSYEQY,TRBV5-1,TRBJ2-7
ASSQVDLISYNEQF,TRBV4-1,TRBJ2-1
ASSEGQGGNQPQH,TRBV6-1,TRBJ1-5
ASRPGVANQPQH,TRBV6-5,TRBJ1-5
ASSPQQENSPLH,TRBV3-1/TRBV3-2,TRBJ1-6
SAGPVGEQF,TRBV20-1,TRBJ2-1
ASSWRLAVNNEQF,TRBV7-2,TRBJ2-1
ASSLGGSRQETQY,TRBV5-1,TRBJ2-5
ASNGQDRLGGTQY,TRBV18,TRBJ2-3
AWIPPGTSGRAGDTQY,TRBV30,TRBJ2-3
ATSRDPSYQETQY,TRBV15,TRBJ2-5
SVEYRQGGTEAF,TRBV29-1,TRBJ1-1
SVREQEETQY,TRBV29-1,TRBJ2-5
ASSQDRQGDGYT,TRBV3-1/TRBV3-2,TRBJ1-2